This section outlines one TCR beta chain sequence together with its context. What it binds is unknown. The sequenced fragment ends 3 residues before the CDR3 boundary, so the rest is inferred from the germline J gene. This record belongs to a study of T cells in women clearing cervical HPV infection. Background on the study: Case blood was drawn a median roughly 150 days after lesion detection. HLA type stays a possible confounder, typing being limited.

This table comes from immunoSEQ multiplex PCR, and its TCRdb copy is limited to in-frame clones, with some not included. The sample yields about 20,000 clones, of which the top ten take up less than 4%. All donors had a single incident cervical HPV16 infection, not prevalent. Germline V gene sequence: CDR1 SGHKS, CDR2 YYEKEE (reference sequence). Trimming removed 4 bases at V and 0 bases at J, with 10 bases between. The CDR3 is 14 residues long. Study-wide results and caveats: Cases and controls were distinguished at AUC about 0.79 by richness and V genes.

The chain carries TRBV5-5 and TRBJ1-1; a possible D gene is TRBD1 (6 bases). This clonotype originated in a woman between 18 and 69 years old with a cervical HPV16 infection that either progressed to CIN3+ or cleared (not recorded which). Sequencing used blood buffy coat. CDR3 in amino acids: CASSRQAMNTEAFF. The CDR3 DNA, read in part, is TGTGCCAGCAGCCGACAGGCTATGAACACTGAA.